These 20 T cell receptor beta chains share one sample of origin, sequenced in a study of Tregs in tolerant kidney transplant recipients. Clones were read by immunoSEQ multiplex PCR, and TCRdb kept only the in-frame ones, dropping some. Its table lists under 55,000 clones. This material consisted of CD4+ T cells from blood, taken before the transplant. All receptors come from a human donor who received a combined kidney and bone marrow transplant.

Concerning this clone itself: The CDR3 end falls 3 residues outside the read, so it is completed with the germline J gene. The V gene is TRBV29-1, the J gene TRBJ2-7; the match to TRBD2 covers 8 bases. Germline V gene lookup returns CDR1 SQVTM and CDR2 ANQGSEA. The V gene end was trimmed by 7 bases and the J gene end by 5 bases; junction bases not matched to a gene: 7. The CDR3 has 12 residues. The DNA read from the CDR3 is TGCAGCGCCTGGCTCGGGGGGGACGAG. Protein sequence: CSAWLGGDE. The complete CDR3 protein is CSAWLGGDEQYF.

As for this clone: The read gets to within 3 residues of the CDR3 end, and the germline J gene fills in the rest. The chain employs TRBV6-2 or TRBV6-3 and TRBJ2-7; D may be TRBD1 (6 bases). Trimming removed 4 bases at V and 2 bases at J, with 12 bases between. Germline V gene sequence: CDR1 MNHEY, CDR2 SVGEGT. CDR3 length equals 14 residues. The CDR3 sequence: CASSWARGTYEQYF. The sequenced CDR3 bases are TGTGCCAGCAGTTGGGCCAGGGGCACCTACGAG.

Comment on this clone: The read falls 3 residues short of the CDR3 end, and the missing part is taken from the germline J gene. The chain uses TRBV7-6 and TRBJ1-1, with TRBD1 matching over 10 bases. Germline CDR1 SGHVS, CDR2 FNYEAQ. The junction had 11 bases not matched to a gene; V was cut back by 4 bases and J by 6 bases. CDR3 length equals 16 residues. CDR3 DNA, as far as it was read: TGTGCCAGCAGCTCCCCGGGACAGGGGACGACCGCTGAA. It translates to CASSSPGQGTTAE. The full CDR3 is CASSSPGQGTTAEAFF.

Regarding this clone: Read coverage stops 3 residues before the CDR3 terminus; the germline J gene supplies the remainder. The chain uses TRBV30 and TRBJ2-1, with 11 bases identical to TRBD1. Germline values: CDR1 GTSNPN, CDR2 SVGIG (reference sequence). CDR3 length: 14 amino acids. CDR3 sequence: CARTRDRGRDEQFF. Incomplete CDR3 DNA: TGTGCACGTACCCGGGACAGGGGGAGGGATGAG.

On this clone: The read gets to within 3 residues of the CDR3 end, and the germline J gene fills in the rest. V and J are TRBV18 and TRBJ2-3; D gene uncertain. The CDR3 is made up of 12 amino acids. From germline, CDR1 is KGHSH and CDR2 LQKENI. The V end lost 6 bases, the J end lost 2 bases, and 6 bases lay between the germline ends. The covered CDR3 bases are TGTGCCAGCTCCCCTATCACAGATACG. This codes for CASSPITDT. The whole CDR3 is CASSPITDTQYF.

With regard to this clone: The read gets to within 3 residues of the CDR3 end, and the germline J gene fills in the rest. The chain has TRBV19 and TRBJ1-6, with TRBD1 matching 7 bases. Trimming took 8 bases from V and 7 from J; bases not matched to a gene: 11. This CDR3 region has 15 residues. Germline assignment: CDR1 LNHDA and CDR2 SQIVND (reference sequence). CDR3 sequence reads: CASRSGQTGNSPLHF. The part of the CDR3 DNA that was read is TGTGCCAGTCGGTCTGGGCAGACAGGGAATTCACCC.

Worth noting for this clone: From the germline J gene comes the end of the CDR3, since the read stops 3 residues before it. This chain joins TRBV19 and TRBJ1-2; 9 nucleotides match TRBD1. After removal of 7 bases from V and 2 bases from J, the junction contained 8 bases not matched to a gene. Germline CDR1 LNHDA, CDR2 SQIVND (reference sequence). The CDR3 extends over 15 amino acids. The CDR3 loop is CASNTDRGYNYGYTF. The sequenced CDR3 bases are TGTGCCAGTAACACGGACAGGGGATACAACTATGGC.

For this clone: The read stops 3 residues short of the end of the CDR3; the missing end is completed from the germline J gene. V usage is TRBV7-9 and J usage is TRBJ2-5; 9 bases match TRBD1. The ends lost 1 base at V and 4 bases at J; junction bases unmatched: 1. The length of the CDR3 is 14 residues. The germline gives CDR1 SEHNR, CDR2 FQNEAQ (reference sequence). The sequenced CDR3 bases are TGTGCCAGCAGCTTAGGACAGGGGGTAGAGACC. Translation gives CASSLGQGVET. The complete CDR3 protein is CASSLGQGVETQYF.

For this clone: The CDR3 end falls 3 residues outside the read, so it is completed with the germline J gene. The rearrangement uses TRBV19 and TRBJ2-3; D is possibly TRBD1 (6 bases). The CDR3 totals 14 residues. The V end lost 7 bases, the J end lost 4 bases, and 15 bases lay between the germline ends. Germline-derived CDR1 and CDR2 are LNHDA and SQIVND (reference sequence). CDR3 DNA, as far as it was read: TGTGCCAGTACCGCCAGGGGCAGCGCAGATACG. It codes for CASTARGSADT. The full CDR3 sequence reads CASTARGSADTQYF.

A word on this clone: From the germline J gene comes the end of the CDR3, since the read stops 3 residues before it. The chain links TRBV7-2 to TRBJ2-5; TRBD2 aligns across 9 bases. Looked up from germline, CDR1 is SGHTA and CDR2 is FQGNSA. CDR3 size: 15 residues. V lost 5 bases and J lost 4; bases outside the gene matches: 8. Incomplete CDR3 DNA: TGTGCCAGCAGCAACCCTTTAGCGGGGGCAGAGACC. Its translation: CASSNPLAGAET. The whole CDR3 protein reads CASSNPLAGAETQYF.

CDR3 in amino acids: CASSSGTLNTEAFF. Partial CDR3 DNA: TGCGCCAGCAGCTCCGGGACATTGAACACTGAA. The V gene is TRBV5-1, the J gene TRBJ1-1; tentatively, D is TRBD1 (6 bases). The CDR3 end is not reached by the read, which stops 3 residues before it; the germline J gene fills it in. Germline V gene data show CDR1 as SGHRS and CDR2 as YFSETQ. The CDR3 sequence is 14 residues long. V was shortened by 3 bases and J by 0 bases, with 9 bases between the two germline ends.

In the case of this clone: The read is 3 residues too short to cover the CDR3 end, so that end is filled in from the germline J gene. V usage is TRBV7-9 and J usage is TRBJ1-2; D might be TRBD1 (6 bases). The CDR3 is 15 amino acids. V lost 6 bases and J 2 bases, leaving 16 bases between the germline ends. Germline CDR1 and CDR2: SEHNR and FQNEAQ (reference sequence). This CDR3 reads CASSLPGHLNYGYTF. The sequenced part of the CDR3 DNA is TGTGCCAGCAGTTTGCCGGGACACTTAAACTATGGC.

On this clone: Sequencing ends 3 residues short of the CDR3 end; the germline J gene provides the rest. The chain couples TRBV18 to TRBJ2-7; 11 bases are a match to TRBD2. Germline values: CDR1 KGHSH, CDR2 LQKENI. This CDR3 has 14 amino acids. With 3 bases clipped from V and 3 bases from J, the junction kept 1 base outside the gene matches. The sequenced CDR3 bases are TGTGCCAGCTCACCGACTAGCGGGGTCTACGAG. This sequence encodes CASSPTSGVYE. The entire CDR3 protein reads CASSPTSGVYEQYF.

Comments on this clone: The CDR3 is cut off 3 residues early in the read; its end comes from the germline J gene. The chain couples TRBV19 to TRBJ2-7, with a weak D call TRBD1 (6 bases). Germline V CDR1 and CDR2: LNHDA, SQIVND (reference sequence). The CDR3 spans 13 residues. Trimming cost V 5 bases and J 0 bases, with 8 bases left between them. CDR3: CASSSQGSYEQYF. The sequenced part of the CDR3 DNA is TGTGCCAGTAGTTCACAGGGCTCCTACGAG.

In the case of this clone: Read sequence stops 3 residues before the CDR3 end, and the germline J gene provides the missing end. This rearrangement joins TRBV7-9 to TRBJ2-3; D is undetermined. Trimming pared 1 base from V and 6 bases from J, leaving 5 bases between. The CDR3 spans 12 residues. The germline gives CDR1 SEHNR, CDR2 FQNEAQ (reference sequence). CDR3 DNA (partial): TGTGCCAGCAGCTTAGGGGCGGATACG. This translates into CASSLGADT. The whole CDR3 reads CASSLGADTQYF.

The CDR3 protein is CASSDGAGLLTGELFF. The DNA read from the CDR3 is TGCGCCAGCAGTGATGGGGCAGGGCTCCTCACCGGGGAG. The genes are TRBV10-1 and TRBJ2-2; weak D call: TRBD1 (5 bases). The missing CDR3 end, 3 residues past where the read stops, is filled in from the germline J gene. Germline V gives CDR1 WNHNN, CDR2 SYGVQD (reference sequence). Trimming stripped 3 bases from V and 4 bases from J, with 15 bases between. The CDR3 sequence is 16 residues long.

About this clone: The read halts 3 residues ahead of the CDR3 end, with the missing end drawn from the germline J gene. The chain uses TRBV5-1 and TRBJ2-3; D unclear. V lost 6 bases, J lost 6 bases, and 14 bases lay in between. The germline gives CDR1 SGHRS, CDR2 YFSETQ. This CDR3 region has 13 residues. CDR3 bases read: TGCGCCAGCACACCCCTAGTCGGCGATACG. It codes for CASTPLVGDT. The complete CDR3 reads CASTPLVGDTQYF.

To note about this clone: Read coverage stops 3 residues before the CDR3 terminus; the germline J gene supplies the remainder. J is TRBJ2-5 and V is TRBV7-2, with D perhaps matching TRBD2 (6 bases). CDR1 and CDR2 from the germline V gene are SGHTA and FQGNSA. V gave up 1 base and J gave up 3 bases, with 6 bases separating them. The CDR3 loop spans 13 amino acids. CDR3 protein: CASSLGGEETQYF. CDR3 DNA, as far as it was read: TGTGCCAGCAGCTTAGGCGGGGAAGAGACC.

A remark on this clone: The CDR3 goes on 3 residues after the read ends, and that part is filled in from the germline J gene. The J gene is TRBJ2-2, the V gene TRBV5-1; possible D gene TRBD2, 7 bases. V lost 4 bases and J 1 base, leaving 11 bases between the germline ends. CDR1 is SGHRS, CDR2 YFSETQ, per germline. The CDR3 length is 15 residues. The CDR3 loop is CASSPGGQNTGELFF. The covered CDR3 bases are TGCGCCAGCAGCCCGGGGGGACAGAACACCGGGGAG.

The CDR3 spells CASSDPGGGGKSYNEQFF. Partial CDR3 DNA: TGCGCCAGCAGTGACCCCGGAGGAGGGGGCAAATCTTACAATGAG. The chain carries TRBV10-1 and TRBJ2-1; D possibly corresponds to TRBD1 (7 bases). The CDR3 extends 3 residues past the end of the read, so its final part is completed from the germline J gene. Trimming stripped 3 bases from V and 4 bases from J, with 22 bases between. Germline V lookup: CDR1 WNHNN, CDR2 SYGVQD (reference sequence). This CDR3 contains 18 residues.